Below, 10 T cell receptor beta chains from the same sample are listed, as sequenced in a study of CD8+CD57+ T cells in acquired aplastic anemia. Both TCR beta VDJ combination and CDR3 sequence profiling were carried out. Genomic DNA was the template for this profiling. TCRdb recomputed calls from the reads with MiXCR, one row per CDR3 protein. The sample lists roughly 58,000 distinct CDR3 sequences, about 56% occurring once. Input material: sorted CD4+, CD8+, or CD8+CD57+ T cells (not recorded which) from PBMCs. The receptor set was obtained from a human donor in good health, serving as a control.

This clonotype was detected once. This chain connects TRBV5-6 to TRBJ1-2, with D tentatively TRBD1 (5 bases). This CDR3 comprises 14 residues. V gave up 2 bases and J gave up 5 bases, with 13 bases separating them. Looked up from germline, CDR1 is SGHDT and CDR2 is YYEEEE. The CDR3 here is CASSFPDSRYGYTF. Here the CDR3 DNA reads TGTGCCAGCAGCTTTCCAGACAGCCGTTATGGCTACACCTTC. The full variable domain, in which reference TRBV5-6 and TRBJ1-2 provide the parts outside the CDR3, is DAGVTQSPTHLIKTRGQQVTLRCSPKSGHDTVSWYQQALGQGPQFIFQYYEEEERQRGNFPDRFSGHQFPNYSSELNVNALLLGDSALYLCASSFPDSRYGYTFGSGTRLTVV.

This rearrangement joins TRBV19 to TRBJ1-1, with D unresolved. V lost 4 bases, J lost 1 base, and 7 bases lay in between. This CDR3 has 13 amino acids. CDR1 is LNHDA and CDR2 is SQIVND in the germline V gene (reference sequence). The CDR3 spells CASSKSRNTEAFF. The CDR3, as DNA: TGTGCCAGTAGTAAGTCCCGGAACACTGAAGCTTTCTTT.

This clonotype was found many times. This sequence joins TRBV6-1 and TRBJ2-7; weak D call: TRBD2 (6 bases). From germline, CDR1 is MNHNS and CDR2 SASEGT. This CDR3 region has 14 residues. Trimming stripped 2 bases from V and 4 bases from J, with 12 bases between. CDR3 protein: CASSESVEGYEQYF. The CDR3 nucleotides read TGTGCCAGCAGTGAATCTGTGGAGGGGTACGAGCAGTACTTC.

This clonotype was found many times. V usage is TRBV18 and J usage is TRBJ2-1; D might be TRBD1 (5 bases). The V and J ends lost 6 bases and 7 bases respectively, with 10 bases between them. This CDR3 has 12 residues. Germline V gene data show CDR1 as KGHSH and CDR2 as LQKENI. The CDR3: CASSPRANEQFF. CDR3 coding DNA: TGTGCCAGCTCGCCCAGGGCGAATGAGCAGTTCTTC.

This clonotype was observed many times. The chain links TRBV6-1 to TRBJ1-2; no clear D gene. The CDR3 is 13 amino acids. Looked up from germline, CDR1 is MNHNS and CDR2 is SASEGT. V was clipped by 5 bases and J by 1 base, with 8 bases between them. CDR3 sequence (DNA): TGTGCCAGCAGTCCAGCTCGTAACTATGGCTACACCTTC. This codes for CASSPARNYGYTF.

CDR3 sequence (DNA): TGTGCCAGCAGTGAATATGGCTACACCTTC. Translated: CASSEYGYTF. The genes are TRBV7-9 and TRBJ1-2; D is unresolved. Germline V gene lookup returns CDR1 SEHNR and CDR2 FQNEAQ (reference sequence). Trimming removed 6 bases from V and 5 bases from J, with 4 bases in between. The CDR3 sequence is 10 residues long.

This clonotype came up many times. The chain recombines TRBV24-1 with TRBJ2-2, with 13 bases that match TRBD2. Germline V gene lookup returns CDR1 KGHDR and CDR2 SFDVKD. The CDR3 is 20 residues long. V lost 6 bases, J lost 2 bases, and 14 bases stayed unmatched. CDR3 region: CATSQFGWTSGSANTGELFF. The CDR3 bases are TGTGCCACCAGTCAATTCGGATGGACTAGCGGGAGTGCTAACACCGGGGAGCTGTTTTTT.

The chain is built from TRBV18 and TRBJ2-1, with 7 bases that match TRBD2. Germline lookup yields CDR1 KGHSH and CDR2 LQKENI. V shed 4 bases and J 1 base; nucleotides not matched to a gene: 16. The CDR3 covers 19 residues. CDR3 loop: CASSRLGRPNATSYNEQFF. CDR3 sequence (DNA): TGTGCCAGCTCACGTCTCGGGAGGCCTAACGCCACATCCTACAATGAGCAGTTCTTC.

This chain uses TRBV25-1 with TRBJ1-1; 7 bases fit TRBD1. With 7 bases clipped from V and 0 bases from J, the junction kept 11 bases outside the gene matches. The CDR3 sequence is 16 residues long. In germline, CDR1 is MGHDK, CDR2 SYGVNS. CDR3 DNA: TGTGCCAGCATCCCAAGGGGGCGTTCTCTGAACACTGAAGCTTTCTTT. Encoded protein: CASIPRGRSLNTEAFF.

This clonotype was seen only a few times. The chain carries TRBV10-1 and TRBJ2-7, with TRBD2 as a possible D gene (5 bases). V lost 6 bases and J 4 bases, leaving 25 bases between the germline ends. Germline V gene lookup returns CDR1 WNHNN and CDR2 SYGVQD (reference sequence). CDR3 size: 17 residues. CDR3 in amino acids: CASRFWDCPGSCYEQYF. CDR3 nucleotides: TGCGCCAGCAGATTTTGGGATTGCCCGGGGAGCTGTTACGAGCAGTACTTC.